These 4 T cell receptor beta chains originate from one sample sequenced in a study of blood T cell repertoires in COVID-19. Profiled with immunoSEQ multiplex PCR; TCRdb holds only in-frame clones, not every one. The table shows 200,000 to 300,000 clones, with about four fifths occurring only once. The specimen was peripheral blood. The receptors here all came from a man aged 50 to 60 with acute or convalescent COVID-19.

The chain links TRBV10-1 to TRBJ2-3; 12 bases align to TRBD2. The CDR3 sequence is 14 residues long. Per the germline V gene, CDR1 is WNHNN and CDR2 is SYGVQD (reference sequence). Trimming took 4 bases from V and 6 from J; bases not matched to a gene: 2. The CDR3 coding sequence is TGCGCCAGCAGTGCTAGCGGGGGGGTGGATACGCAGTATTTT. Encoded protein: CASSASGGVDTQYF.

The chain is built from TRBV28 and TRBJ2-7; D uncertain. This CDR3 has 11 residues. Trimming removed 2 bases at V and 5 bases at J, with 4 bases between. In germline, CDR1 is MDHEN, CDR2 SYDVKM. CDR3 DNA sequence: TGTGCCAGCAGTTTAATAAACGAGCAGTACTTC. This gives the protein CASSLINEQYF.

The V and J genes are TRBV2 and TRBJ2-7; 9 bases map to TRBD1. V trimming: 4 bases; J trimming: 3 bases; junction bases outside the gene matches: 1. Germline CDR1 is SNHLY and CDR2 is FYNNEI. The CDR3 consists of 13 residues. As DNA, the CDR3 is TGTGCCAGCAGTGCGGACAGGGGCTACGAGCAGTACTTC. It is translated as CASSADRGYEQYF.

The genes are TRBV11-2 and TRBJ2-7; the D gene is possibly TRBD2 (7 bases). V shed 1 base and J shed 0 bases, with 10 bases lying between them. The CDR3 is 15 amino acids. Germline V gene data show CDR1 as SGHAT and CDR2 as FQNNGV. In DNA form, the CDR3 reads TGTGCCAGCAGCTTAGGTGGGGGGGCCTCCTACGAGCAGTACTTC. Residues: CASSLGGGASYEQYF.